The 10 T cell receptor beta chains presented below share a single source sample, sequenced in a study of cytomegalovirus exposure and HLA in healthy donors. Researchers ran the PCR with 60 Vbeta and 13 Jbeta primers. Profiling relied on immunoSEQ multiplex PCR, and the TCRdb table lists in-frame clones only, not all of them. There are roughly 120,000 clones in the sample; around 75% occur only once, and 1.5% to 2% lies in the top ten. The sample comprised PBMCs. Receptors originate from a young woman in good health and CMV-seronegative.

This chain links TRBV2 with TRBJ1-1; 7 bases are a match to TRBD1. Losses at the gene ends were 6 bases for V and 1 base for J; bases not matched to a gene: 5. The germline V gene encodes CDR1 SNHLY and CDR2 FYNNEI. The CDR3 length is 14 residues. CDR3 in amino acids: CASSTGTENTEAFF. In nucleotides, the CDR3 is TGTGCCAGCAGCACCGGGACAGAGAACACTGAAGCTTTCTTT.

The chain carries TRBV4-1 and TRBJ1-1; D is unclear. The CDR3 has 15 amino acids. CDR1 and CDR2 from the germline V gene are MGHRA and YSYEKL. Trimming left V 6 bases short and J 1 base short, with 15 bases between. The CDR3 reads CASRVRQAPNTEAFF. In nucleotides, the CDR3 is TGCGCCAGCAGGGTGCGTCAGGCGCCGAACACTGAAGCTTTCTTT.

This sequence joins TRBV9 and TRBJ2-2; tentative D call: TRBD2 (5 bases). This CDR3 comprises 14 residues. Trimming pared 5 bases from V and 2 bases from J, leaving 10 bases between. The germline CDR1 and CDR2 sequences are SGDLS and YYNGEE. Here the CDR3 reads CASRPGFNTGELFF. CDR3 in DNA: TGTGCCAGCAGGCCGGGATTTAACACCGGGGAGCTGTTTTTT. The variable domain in full, with the rest retrieved from reference TRBV9 and TRBJ2-2, is DSGVTQTPKHLITATGQRVTLRCSPRSGDLSVYWYQQSLDQGLQFLIQYYNGEERAKGNILERFSAQQFPDLHSELNLSSLELGDSALYFCASRPGFNTGELFFGEGSRLTVL.

The rearrangement joins TRBV5-4 to TRBJ2-5; D possibly corresponds to TRBD2 (6 bases). With 3 bases removed from V and 0 bases from J, the gap between germline ends came to 18 bases. The CDR3 spans 17 residues. Germline assignment: CDR1 SGHNT and CDR2 YYREEE (reference sequence). CDR3 region: CASSSGFGAGHQETQYF. The CDR3 DNA reads as TGTGCCAGCAGCTCTGGGTTCGGGGCGGGACACCAAGAGACCCAGTACTTC.

The chain links TRBV5-1 to TRBJ1-1, with 7 bases aligning to TRBD1. Germline V lookup: CDR1 SGHRS, CDR2 YFSETQ. V gave up 4 bases and J gave up 4 bases; unmatched junction bases: 13. The CDR3 extends over 16 amino acids. The DNA for the CDR3 is TGCGCCAGCAGCCAGGGGGTAGGGGGTGGGACCACTGAAGCTTTCTTT. Translating it yields CASSQGVGGGTTEAFF.

In this sample, this clone turned up a few times. The J gene is TRBJ1-1, the V gene TRBV5-6; D ambiguous. V was trimmed by 3 bases and J by 1 base, leaving 10 bases between them. CDR1 SGHDT and CDR2 YYEEEE come from the germline V gene. This CDR3 is built from 14 residues. In DNA, the CDR3 is TGTGCCAGCAGCTGGAGGGCGAGGAACACTGAAGCTTTCTTT. This translates into CASSWRARNTEAFF.

The chain uses TRBV29-1 and TRBJ1-2, with D perhaps matching TRBD1 (6 bases). Per the germline V gene, CDR1 is SQVTM and CDR2 is ANQGSEA. The CDR3 length is 15 residues. V lost 0 bases, J lost 4 bases, and 15 bases lay in between. CDR3 sequence reads: CSVEDPGALFYGYTF. CDR3 in DNA: TGCAGCGTTGAAGATCCAGGGGCCCTTTTCTATGGCTACACCTTC.

The rearrangement links TRBV6-1 to TRBJ1-1; 9 bases are a match to TRBD1. Losses at the gene ends were 4 bases for V and 5 bases for J; bases not matched to a gene: 2. Looked up from germline, CDR1 is MNHNS and CDR2 is SASEGT. This CDR3 has 13 amino acids. CDR3 amino acids: CASSAGTGTEAFF. The CDR3 DNA sequence: TGTGCCAGCAGTGCCGGGACAGGGACTGAAGCTTTCTTT.

The chain joins TRBV29-1 to TRBJ1-1, with 7 positions matching TRBD1. The CDR3 has 14 residues. Looked up from germline, CDR1 is SQVTM and CDR2 is ANQGSEA. After removal of 2 bases from V and 4 bases from J, the junction contained 7 bases not matched to a gene. CDR3 DNA: TGCAGCGTTGAACTCACAGGGGTGATCACTGAAGCTTTCTTT. Translating gives CSVELTGVITEAFF.

This chain connects TRBV28 to TRBJ2-1, with 10 bases fitting TRBD1. Germline V gene sequence: CDR1 MDHEN, CDR2 SYDVKM. Trimming at V came to 5 bases and at J to 5 bases, leaving 6 bases not matched to a gene. This CDR3 contains 15 residues. CDR3 amino acids: CASSNGDRGHNEQFF. CDR3 in DNA: TGTGCCAGCAGTAACGGGGACAGGGGCCACAATGAGCAGTTCTTC.